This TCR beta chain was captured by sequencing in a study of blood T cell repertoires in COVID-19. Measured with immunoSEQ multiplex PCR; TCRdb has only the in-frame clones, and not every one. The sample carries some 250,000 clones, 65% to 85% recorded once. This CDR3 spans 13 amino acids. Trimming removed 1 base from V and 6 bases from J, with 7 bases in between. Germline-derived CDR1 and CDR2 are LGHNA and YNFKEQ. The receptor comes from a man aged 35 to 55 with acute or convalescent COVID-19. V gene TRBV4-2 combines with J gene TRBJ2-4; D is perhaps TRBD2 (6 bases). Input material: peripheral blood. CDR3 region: CASSQGDLNIQYF. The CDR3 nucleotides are TGTGCCAGCAGCCAAGGGGACTTAAACATTCAGTACTTC.